One sample yielded the 25 T cell receptor beta chains listed below, sequenced in a study of OX40 agonist ivuxolimab in advanced cancers. Data came from immunoSEQ multiplex PCR; TCRdb stores just in-frame clones and leaves some out. Of approximately 30,000 clones detected, over 75% appear once; the ten largest clones hold roughly 24%. Sequenced here: CD4+ or CD8+ T cells sorted from blood, sampled in a trial of the OX40 agonist ivuxolimab. The receptors originated from an adult with an advanced solid tumor such as melanoma, head and neck, liver or kidney cancer.

The rearrangement links TRBV4-1 to TRBJ2-1; 10 bases line up with TRBD2. Germline-derived CDR1 and CDR2 are MGHRA and YSYEKL. CDR3 size: 19 residues. Germline trimming cut 2 bases from V and 0 bases from J; bases unmatched to any gene: 10. The CDR3: CASSQSFLAGAGSYNEQFF. CDR3 nucleotide sequence: TGCGCCAGCAGCCAATCTTTCCTAGCGGGAGCGGGCTCCTACAATGAGCAGTTCTTC.

The V gene is TRBV6-4, the J gene TRBJ2-1; 14 nucleotides agree with TRBD2. Germline loops: CDR1 MRHNA, CDR2 SNTAGT. The CDR3 totals 21 residues. V lost 6 bases and J lost 1; bases outside the gene matches: 17. The CDR3 protein is CASRDDGTSGSVVGSYNEQFF. DNA for the CDR3: TGTGCCAGCAGGGACGATGGGACTAGCGGGAGTGTTGTGGGTTCCTACAATGAGCAGTTCTTC.

This clone was recorded only once. This sequence joins TRBV11-3 and TRBJ1-2; D gene unclear. This CDR3 has 15 amino acids. The germline gives CDR1 SGHNT, CDR2 YENEEA. The germline V and J ends were trimmed by 1 base and 4 bases, with 13 bases remaining between them. CDR3 residues: CASSLALADTYGYTF. CDR3 nucleotide sequence: TGTGCCAGCAGCTTAGCGCTGGCAGACACCTATGGCTACACCTTC. The entire variable domain, with the rest obtained from reference TRBV11-3 and TRBJ1-2, is as follows: EAGVVQSPRYKIIEKKQPVAFWCNPISGHNTLYWYLQNLGQGPELLIRYENEEAVDDSQLPKDRFSAERLKGVDSTLKIQPAELGDSAVYLCASSLALADTYGYTFGSGTRLTVV.

The chain recombines TRBV6-1 with TRBJ2-7; TRBD1 matches at 9 bases. The trim removed 6 bases at V and 4 bases at J, leaving 7 bases unmatched. Germline CDR1 and CDR2: MNHNS and SASEGT. The CDR3 consists of 14 residues. CDR3 in DNA: TGTGCCAGCAGCCGGGACAGGGAACGGTACGAGCAGTACTTC. Translating it yields CASSRDRERYEQYF.

The rearrangement joins TRBV5-5 to TRBJ2-7, with D possibly TRBD1 on 6 matching bases. This CDR3 is built from 15 residues. Trimming pared 3 bases from V and 5 bases from J, leaving 18 bases between. The germline CDR1 and CDR2 sequences are SGHKS and YYEKEE (reference sequence). Here the CDR3 DNA reads TGTGCCAGCAGCTCACAGGACAGACCTGAGGACGAGCAGTACTTC. Protein sequence: CASSSQDRPEDEQYF.

The chain employs TRBV11-3 and TRBJ2-1; the D gene is possibly TRBD2 (5 bases). CDR1 is SGHNT, CDR2 YENEEA, per germline. Trimming removed 2 bases from V and 1 base from J, with 6 bases in between. This CDR3 region has 14 residues. The CDR3 coding sequence is TGTGCCAGCAGCTTAACGGGGTCCTACAATGAGCAGTTCTTC. This codes for CASSLTGSYNEQFF.

DNA for the CDR3: TGTGCCAGCAGCTCCTCTAGCGGGGACTACGAGCAGTACTTC. It encodes CASSSSSGDYEQYF. The genes are TRBV11-2 and TRBJ2-7; 9 nucleotides match TRBD2. This CDR3 has 14 residues. V was clipped by 4 bases and J by 3 bases; unmatched bases: 4. CDR1 and CDR2 from the germline V gene are SGHAT and FQNNGV.

The chain has TRBV18 and TRBJ2-2; D call uncertain. With 2 bases removed from V and 5 bases from J, the gap between germline ends came to 6 bases. Germline V CDR1 and CDR2: KGHSH, LQKENI. This CDR3 is built from 13 residues. Written as DNA, the CDR3 is TGTGCCAGCTCACCAACATGGACCGGGGAGCTGTTTTTT. This gives the protein CASSPTWTGELFF.

This clone was seen a handful of times. This chain joins TRBV19 and TRBJ1-1; the D is unclear. The V gene lost 6 bases and the J gene lost 4 bases, with 15 bases spanning the gap. The CDR3 has 14 amino acids. Germline CDR1 is LNHDA and CDR2 is SQIVND (reference sequence). The CDR3 here is CASSGFIGRTEAFF. The DNA of the CDR3 is TGTGCCAGTAGCGGATTTATTGGTCGCACTGAAGCTTTCTTT.

The CDR3: CASSQQGFNQPQHF. CDR3 in DNA: TGTGCCAGCAGTCAACAGGGGTTCAATCAGCCCCAGCATTTT. The chain combines TRBV27 with TRBJ1-5; 7 bases are shared with TRBD1. CDR1 MNHEY and CDR2 SMNVEV come from the germline V gene (reference sequence). The V gene end was trimmed by 5 bases and the J gene end by 3 bases; junction bases not matched to a gene: 4. The CDR3 totals 14 residues.

CDR3 region: CASSLWSTDTQYF. The CDR3, as DNA: TGTGCCAGCAGCTTATGGAGCACAGATACGCAGTATTTT. This chain links TRBV7-2 with TRBJ2-3; D ambiguous. Trimming pared 2 bases from V and 0 bases from J, leaving 3 bases between. This CDR3 has 13 amino acids. Germline values: CDR1 SGHTA, CDR2 FQGNSA.

The chain is built from TRBV9 and TRBJ2-1; the D is unclear. The V and J ends lost 3 bases and 8 bases respectively, with 9 bases between them. CDR3 length: 12 amino acids. Germline lookup yields CDR1 SGDLS and CDR2 YYNGEE. The CDR3 loop reads CASSARSDEQFF. The CDR3 DNA sequence: TGTGCCAGCAGCGCCAGATCTGATGAGCAGTTCTTC.

The V and J genes are TRBV9 and TRBJ2-3, with D possibly matching TRBD2 (6 bases). This CDR3 is built from 17 residues. Germline V gives CDR1 SGDLS, CDR2 YYNGEE. Trimming shortened V by 0 bases and J by 3 bases, and 17 bases separated the two germline ends. DNA for the CDR3: TGTGCCAGCAGCGTAGCGGGGGTCCGGGCATTTACAGATACGCAGTATTTT. Encoded protein: CASSVAGVRAFTDTQYF.

This rearrangement joins TRBV9 to TRBJ1-2; D is possibly TRBD1 (5 bases). Germline CDR1 and CDR2: SGDLS and YYNGEE. The CDR3 totals 15 residues. The V end was cut by 4 bases, the J end by 7 bases, with 20 bases between. The CDR3 DNA reads TGTGCCAGCAGCCCGAGTCGGTCAGGGTTCGCTGGCTACACCTTC. As protein: CASSPSRSGFAGYTF.

The rearrangement links TRBV19 to TRBJ2-3; TRBD2 matches at 8 bases. From germline, CDR1 is LNHDA and CDR2 SQIVND (reference sequence). The CDR3 has 15 amino acids. V gave up 1 base and J gave up 0 bases; unmatched junction bases: 0. CDR3 in DNA: TGTGCCAGTAGTATAGTAGCGGGAAGCACAGATACGCAGTATTTT. Translated: CASSIVAGSTDTQYF.

This clone was detected only once. The chain is built from TRBV19 and TRBJ1-1, with D possibly TRBD1 on 6 matching bases. V lost 3 bases to trimming and J lost 1 base, with 12 bases between them. There are 15 residues in the CDR3. The germline gives CDR1 LNHDA, CDR2 SQIVND (reference sequence). The chain's CDR3 is CASSITRTANTEAFF. DNA for the CDR3: TGTGCCAGTAGTATTACGAGGACAGCGAACACTGAAGCTTTCTTT.

The rearrangement links TRBV29-1 to TRBJ1-1; D call uncertain. Germline V gives CDR1 SQVTM, CDR2 ANQGSEA. The ends were cut back, 2 bases at V and 0 bases at J, with 19 bases in the middle. The CDR3 consists of 17 residues. The CDR3 DNA is TGCAGCGTTGAAACCCTGGTCGGAGAGACCGTGAACACTGAAGCTTTCTTT. This translates into CSVETLVGETVNTEAFF.

The chain has TRBV5-5 and TRBJ2-2; 9 bases agree with TRBD1. Germline V lookup: CDR1 SGHKS, CDR2 YYEKEE (reference sequence). This CDR3 has 14 amino acids. V gave up 7 bases and J gave up 3 bases; unmatched junction bases: 4. The CDR3 reads CASGRQGDTGELFF. CDR3 sequence (DNA): TGTGCCAGCGGCCGACAGGGGGACACCGGGGAGCTGTTTTTT. Based on the CDR3 plus reference TRBV5-5 and TRBJ2-2, the full variable domain is DAGVTQSPTHLIKTRGQQVTLRCSPISGHKSVSWYQQVLGQGPQFIFQYYEKEERGRGNFPDRFSARQFPNYSSELNVNALLLGDSALYLCASGRQGDTGELFFGEGSRLTVL.

This chain links TRBV4-1 with TRBJ2-7, with D possibly TRBD1 on 5 matching bases. The CDR3 has 18 amino acids. V was shortened by 0 bases and J by 3 bases, with 21 bases between the two germline ends. The V gene's germline CDR1 is MGHRA and CDR2 YSYEKL. Written as DNA, the CDR3 is TGCGCCAGCAGCCAAGATTCGAGGCAGCAGTGGACAAACTACGAGCAGTACTTC. It yields the protein CASSQDSRQQWTNYEQYF.

The chain recombines TRBV7-8 with TRBJ1-1; 7 positions match TRBD1. After removal of 5 bases from V and 3 bases from J, the junction contained 15 bases not matched to a gene. The germline gives CDR1 SGHVS, CDR2 FQNEAQ. The CDR3 length is 17 residues. The CDR3 DNA follows: TGTGCCAGCAGCGTAGACCAGGGGGAATCTATTGACACTGAAGCTTTCTTT. Residues: CASSVDQGESIDTEAFF.

This chain connects TRBV19 to TRBJ2-2; 10 bases are a match to TRBD2. The CDR3 sequence is 16 residues long. V lost 1 base to trimming and J lost 6 bases; unmatched junction nucleotides: 5. The germline V gene encodes CDR1 LNHDA and CDR2 SQIVND (reference sequence). CDR3: CASSIGLAGEAGELFF. The CDR3 DNA reads TGTGCCAGTAGTATAGGGCTAGCGGGAGAGGCCGGGGAGCTGTTTTTT.

The chain uses TRBV5-1 and TRBJ2-3; 8 bases fit TRBD1. Germline CDR1 SGHRS, CDR2 YFSETQ. The length of the CDR3 is 14 residues. J gave up 3 bases and V 2 bases, and 2 bases lay outside the gene matches. CDR3 amino acids: CASSFRQGTDTQYF. CDR3 DNA sequence: TGCGCCAGCAGCTTTCGACAGGGGACAGATACGCAGTATTTT.

J is TRBJ1-1 and V is TRBV7-6, with a possible D match to TRBD1 (5 bases). Trimming stripped 2 bases from V and 1 base from J, with 8 bases between. Germline CDR1 reads SGHVS; CDR2 reads FNYEAQ. This CDR3 contains 14 residues. Here the CDR3 reads CASSLYGTNTEAFF. The CDR3 DNA follows: TGTGCCAGCAGCTTATACGGGACGAACACTGAAGCTTTCTTT.

This rearrangement joins TRBV11-2 to TRBJ2-7, with 7 nucleotides matching TRBD1. Trimming cost V 4 bases and J 3 bases; bases outside gene matches: 15. The length of the CDR3 is 17 residues. Germline lookup yields CDR1 SGHAT and CDR2 FQNNGV. This CDR3 reads CASSSGTVLSGFYEQYF. In DNA, the CDR3 is TGTGCCAGCAGCTCCGGGACAGTACTCTCGGGGTTCTACGAGCAGTACTTC.

This clone has a single count. This chain links TRBV9 with TRBJ1-2, with 7 bases fitting TRBD1. Trimming at V came to 0 bases and at J to 0 bases, leaving 5 bases not matched to a gene. The germline V gene encodes CDR1 SGDLS and CDR2 YYNGEE. The CDR3 totals 16 residues. The CDR3 bases are TGTGCCAGCAGCGTAGGGGCACAGGGGACTAACTATGGCTACACCTTC. Encoded protein: CASSVGAQGTNYGYTF.